This TCR beta chain was sequenced during a study of shared clonotypes between healthy human individuals. Study background: Donors consisted of two women and a few men between 18 and 49. Findings and limits, study-wide: Some naive CD4 clonotypes, around 5%, turned up in common across a handful of donors.

Note on this clone: Its antigen is not identified.

CDR3 length: 13 amino acids. Germline V gene data show CDR1 as LNHDA and CDR2 as SQIVND (reference sequence). Trimming pared 3 bases from V and 12 bases from J, leaving 15 bases between. Repertoires were generated with immunoSEQ multiplex PCR, while TCRdb's copy carries only in-frame clones and drops some. The sample lists a few million clones, roughly 92% seen once, with 0.11% to 0.15% in the top ten. The V gene is TRBV19, the J gene TRBJ2-1; TRBD1 or TRBD2 may be the D gene (5 bases each). The TCR sequence derives from a man aged 18 to 29 in good health. Source material: naive CD4+ T cells sorted from blood. Subset described: CD45RA+ positively selected. CDR3 bases: TGTGCCAGTAGTATGCGGGTCTGGGACCGGCAGTTCTTC. Amino acids: CASSMRVWDRQFF.